The rows below give T cell receptor beta chains drawn from one sample of a study of Graves' ophthalmopathy and Graves' hyperthyroidism. A single record per CDR3 protein comes from TCRdb applying MiXCR to the multiplex PCR reads. The data hold about 740,000 distinct CDR3 sequences, with around 40% observed a single time. The sequencing input was peripheral blood. Receptors originate from an adult man with Graves' ophthalmopathy. CDR3s include the opening cysteine and the closing phenylalanine or tryptophan. A D gene is named only where the DNA matches it firmly. A clone size is listed for some rows: how often the clone was seen (once, few, many), or a class if it is expanded.

d_gene,abundance,j_gene,v_gene,CDR3nt,CDR3aa
.,.,TRBJ1-6,TRBV19,TGTGCCACCAAGGGATCGAGTAGCTCCTATAATTCACCCCTCCACTTT,CATKGSSSSYNSPLHF
TRBD2,many,TRBJ2-2,TRBV6-4,TGTGCCAGCAGTGGACTAGCGGGAGACACCGGGGAGCTGTTTTTT,CASSGLAGDTGELFF
TRBD1,many,TRBJ2-2,TRBV29-1,TGCAGCGTCAGGACAGGGAGGAACACCGGGGAGCTGTTTTTT,CSVRTGRNTGELFF
TRBD2,few,TRBJ2-7,TRBV19,TGTGCCAGTAGATCACTAGCGGGGGAGACCTACGAGCAGTACTTC,CASRSLAGETYEQYF
.,.,TRBJ2-5,TRBV6-4,TGTGCCAGTTCCCCCCAGAGCGGCGAGACCCAGTACTTC,CASSPQSGETQYF
.,.,TRBJ2-5,TRBV20-1,TGCAGTGCTAGAGATCCCCCACTAGTTCCAGAGACCCAGTACTTC,CSARDPPLVPETQYF
.,.,TRBJ1-3,TRBV15,TGTGCCACCAGCGTACGACTAGCGGGAGGAAACACCATATATTTT,CATSVRLAGGNTIYF
.,once,TRBJ2-5,TRBV10-3,.,CAICSAGNRGRETQYF
.,.,TRBJ2-7,TRBV7-6,TGTGCCAGCAGCTTAGAGCCCTCACCGGGGGAGGACGAGCAGTACTTC,CASSLEPSPGEDEQYF
TRBD2,many,TRBJ2-7,TRBV20-1,TGCAGTGCTGGACCCACGGCGGGAGGCATGTACGAGCAGTACTTC,CSAGPTAGGMYEQYF
.,.,TRBJ2-2,TRBV25-1,TGTGCCAGCAGTTACGGGACACAAACCGGGGAGCTGTTTTTT,CASSYGTQTGELFF
TRBD1,.,TRBJ1-2,TRBV10-3,TGTGCCATCGGGGGTACGGACAGGGCAACGTATGGCTACACCTTC,CAIGGTDRATYGYTF
TRBD1,many,TRBJ1-5,TRBV15,TGTGCCACCAGCAGAGATCGAGGGGGCGGTCAGCCCCAGCATTTT,CATSRDRGGGQPQHF
.,few,TRBJ2-5,TRBV5-5,TGTGCCAGCAGCTTGTTCGGTAAAGAGACCCAGTACTTC,CASSLFGKETQYF
.,.,TRBJ2-7,TRBV29-1,TGCAGCCCTGAGGGAGGCGAGCAGTACTTC,CSPEGGEQYF
.,few,TRBJ1-5,TRBV19,TGTGCCAGTAGTATCTACGGGGGACGCAATCAGCCCCAGCATTTT,CASSIYGGRNQPQHF
.,.,TRBJ2-2,TRBV20-1,TGCAGTGCTAGTCCTCCTCAACCTGACCGGGCCGGGGAGCTGTTTTTT,CSASPPQPDRAGELFF
.,.,TRBJ1-1,TRBV7-9,TGTGCCAGCAGCACACAGAACGCTGAAGCTTTCTTT,CASSTQNAEAFF
.,.,TRBJ2-7,TRBV7-9,TGTGCCAGCAGCTCGGACGGCCTCACCTACGAGCAGTACTTC,CASSSDGLTYEQYF
.,.,TRBJ1-4,TRBV2,TGTGCCAGCAGTTTCTCTTTTGCAGCTCATAATGAAAAACTGTTTTTT,CASSFSFAAHNEKLFF
.,.,TRBJ2-5,TRBV7-3,TGTGCCAGTGCCGCGACTAGGGGCGGGGAGACCCAGTACTTC,CASAATRGGETQYF
TRBD1,many,TRBJ1-2,TRBV6-5,TGTGCCAGCAGGCGGGACAGGGGAAGCTATGGCTACACCTTC,CASRRDRGSYGYTF
.,many,TRBJ2-5,TRBV19,TGTGCCAGTACGAGACAGGGAGGGGACCAAGAGACCCAGTACTTC,CASTRQGGDQETQYF
TRBD1,.,TRBJ2-7,TRBV7-9,TGTGCCAGCAGTTACGACAGGGCTAGCTCCTACGAGCAGTACTTC,CASSYDRASSYEQYF
.,many,TRBJ1-4,TRBV7-9,TGTGCCAGCAGCCAGACCATGAATGAAAAACTGTTTTTT,CASSQTMNEKLFF
.,many,TRBJ1-2,TRBV6-4,TGTGCCAGCAGTGACCCGATGTCGGGAGGTGGCTACACCTTC,CASSDPMSGGGYTF
.,.,TRBJ1-4,TRBV7-9,TGTGCCAGCAGCTCAAGGGCCCAACTAGCGGGGCGTCAAAAACTGTTTTTT,CASSSRAQLAGRQKLFF
.,many,TRBJ2-7,TRBV29-1,TGCAGCGTTGAAAGGACCAACGAGCAGTACTTC,CSVERTNEQYF
TRBD1,few,TRBJ1-1,TRBV10-3,TGTGCCAGCAGTAGGACAGGGTCCGACACTGAAGCTTTCTTT,CASSRTGSDTEAFF
.,many,TRBJ1-4,TRBV7-8,TGTGCCAGCAGCTTAGGGGGTCACCGTGAAAAACTGTTTTTT,CASSLGGHREKLFF
.,.,TRBJ1-1,TRBV29-1,TGCAGCGTAGAAGAGGTCACTCTGAACACTGAAGCTTTCTTT,CSVEEVTLNTEAFF
.,.,TRBJ2-7,TRBV10-2,TGTGCCAGCAGTTACGAGATCCGGGATACCTCCTACGAGCAGTACTTC,CASSYEIRDTSYEQYF
.,.,TRBJ1-1,TRBV20-1,TGCAGTGCTAGTCCGGGGGCTGCTGAAGCTTTCTTT,CSASPGAAEAFF
.,.,TRBJ2-5,TRBV5-6,TGTGCCAGCAGTGAGGGGCGGGACCTTATCTTCGAGACCCAGTACTTC,CASSEGRDLIFETQYF
.,.,TRBJ2-2,TRBV25-1,TGTGCCAGCGTTGGAGATGCGTCAGCCGGGGAGCTGTTTTTT,CASVGDASAGELFF
TRBD2,few,TRBJ2-7,TRBV7-9,TGTGCCAGCAGCTCTAGCGGGACATACAACTACGAGCAGTACTTC,CASSSSGTYNYEQYF
TRBD1,few,TRBJ2-5,TRBV20-1,TGCAGTGCTAGCCGGGACAGGGGAAGGGAGACCCAGTACTTC,CSASRDRGRETQYF
.,many,TRBJ2-5,TRBV2,TGTGCCAGCGGCAGGGGTATCCAAGAGACCCAGTACTTC,CASGRGIQETQYF
.,once,TRBJ2-6,TRBV9,TGTGCCAGCAGCGTACACAGGGCTGGGGCCAACGTCCTGACTTTC,CASSVHRAGANVLTF
.,.,TRBJ2-7,TRBV10-2,TGTGCCAGCAGTTACGGCGGACATACCTACGAGCAGTACTTC,CASSYGGHTYEQYF
.,.,TRBJ2-7,TRBV7-9,TGTGCCAGCAGCCTCTGGACTGGACTCTACGAGCAGTACTTC,CASSLWTGLYEQYF
TRBD1,few,TRBJ1-2,TRBV27,TGTGCCAGCAGTTCTCAGGGGGCAGGCTACACCTTC,CASSSQGAGYTF
.,few,TRBJ1-6,TRBV9,TGTGCCAGCAGCACCCGGGGCACCAACTCCTATAATTCACCCCTCCACTTT,CASSTRGTNSYNSPLHF
TRBD1,once,TRBJ2-7,TRBV29-1,TGCAGCGTTGGACAGGGGAGCCAAAACGAGCAGTACTTC,CSVGQGSQNEQYF